This T cell receptor (beta chain) was retrieved from a study of PD-1 blockade in classical Hodgkin lymphoma. Study results and limitations: CD4+ but not CD8+ TCR diversity rose significantly by C4D1.

V was cut by 3 bases and J by 7 bases, with 22 bases left in between. Germline CDR1 reads SGHRS; CDR2 reads YFSETQ. The length of the CDR3 is 16 residues. In regard to this clone: As yet, its antigen is unknown.

TCRdb's copy holds only in-frame clones and misses some; the assay was immunoSEQ multiplex PCR. The sample shows over 25,000 clones, around 88% of them seen only once. With no exception, relapse followed autologous stem cell transplantation in all patients, and brentuximab vedotin exposure varied. Researchers pulled CD8+ T cells out of thawed PBMCs using magnetic negative selection. Sequenced here: CD8+ T cells from blood, sampled at baseline. This sequence originates from a human donor with classical Hodgkin lymphoma. The chain couples TRBV5-1 to TRBJ2-5; D is undetermined. As DNA, the CDR3 is TGCGCCAGCAGCTCCGTGTGTGTTGCGTTGCCGGGGACCCAGTACTTC. Translating gives CASSSVCVALPGTQYF.